These 4 T cell receptor beta chains were all obtained from the same sample, sequenced in a study of blood T cell repertoires in COVID-19. Profiling relied on immunoSEQ multiplex PCR, and the TCRdb table lists in-frame clones only, not all of them. The sample shows a few hundred thousand clones, roughly 90% of them seen only once. Sequencing used peripheral blood. The receptors originated from a man aged 18 to 30 with COVID-19, enrolled during active disease.

The chain is built from TRBV6-1 and TRBJ2-7, with 10 bases that match TRBD2. V gave up 1 base and J gave up 8 bases; unmatched junction bases: 8. Germline values: CDR1 MNHNS, CDR2 SASEGT. The CDR3 is made up of 15 amino acids. CDR3 region: CASSEVLAGASQQYF. CDR3 coding DNA: TGTGCCAGCAGTGAAGTGCTAGCGGGAGCTTCGCAGCAGTACTTC.

Details on this clone: This sample includes further DNA sequences coding for the same CDR3. The gene calls are TRBV5-1 and TRBJ2-3; D is unclear. CDR3 length equals 15 residues. CDR1 and CDR2 (germline): SGHRS, YFSETQ. V was shortened by 0 bases and J by 3 bases, with 11 bases between the two germline ends. CDR3 sequence (DNA): TGCGCCAGCAGCTTGGTGCTGGCAGGTACAGATACGCAGTATTTT. Protein product: CASSLVLAGTDTQYF.

The chain has TRBV29-1 and TRBJ1-2, with 8 bases aligning to TRBD1. This CDR3 spans 15 amino acids. Germline V CDR1 and CDR2: SQVTM, ANQGSEA. The trim removed 2 bases at V and 6 bases at J, leaving 11 bases unmatched. The CDR3 spells CSVERGLRGPNGYTF. Here the CDR3 DNA reads TGCAGCGTTGAAAGGGGGCTCAGGGGGCCTAATGGCTACACCTTC.

The J gene is TRBJ2-2, the V gene TRBV12-5; D unresolved. The germline V gene has CDR1 LGHNT and CDR2 FRNRAP. Between the trimmed V and J ends, which lost 1 base and 0 bases, there was a span of 6 bases. The CDR3 extends over 15 amino acids. DNA of the CDR3: TGTGCTAGTGGTTTGGGTCGGTCGAACACCGGGGAGCTGTTTTTT. Its translation: CASGLGRSNTGELFF.